Each of the 5 T cell receptor beta chains below was sequenced from the same sample in a study of blood T cell repertoires in COVID-19. Measured with immunoSEQ multiplex PCR; TCRdb has only the in-frame clones, and not every one. The data show about 250,000 clones, 85% seen once. The sample was PBMCs or T cells enriched from blood (not recorded which). Every receptor here comes from a woman between 45 and 65 years old with acute COVID-19.

This clone appeared a few times. The rearrangement uses TRBV18 and TRBJ2-3; D is possibly TRBD2 (7 bases). CDR1 is KGHSH and CDR2 is LQKENI in the germline V gene. There are 15 residues in the CDR3. Between the trimmed V and J ends, which lost 3 bases and 7 bases, there was a span of 17 bases. CDR3 amino acids: CASSPPGGARYTQYF. The CDR3 DNA follows: TGTGCCAGCTCACCGCCTGGGGGGGCGAGGTATACGCAGTATTTT. Full variable domain (rest looked up from reference TRBV18 and TRBJ2-3): NAGVMQNPRHLVRRRGQEARLRCSPMKGHSHVYWYRQLPEEGLKFMVYLQKENIIDESGMPKERFSAEFPKEGPSILRIQQVVRGDSAAYFCASSPPGGARYTQYFGPGTRLTVL.

This clone was picked up a small number of times. This rearrangement joins TRBV30 to TRBJ1-2, with a possible D match to TRBD1 (6 bases). The CDR3 loop spans 17 amino acids. V lost 0 bases and J lost 3, with 20 bases in between. Germline loops: CDR1 GTSNPN, CDR2 SVGIG (reference sequence). The CDR3 bases are TGTGCCTGGAGTGTAGCAGGGGACCTCCTGATGGACTATGGCTACACCTTC. Translating gives CAWSVAGDLLMDYGYTF.

The CDR3 loop reads CASTRSTSGRSTDTQYF. Written as DNA, the CDR3 is TGTGCCAGTACTAGGAGTACTAGCGGGCGAAGCACAGATACGCAGTATTTT. The V gene is TRBV19, the J gene TRBJ2-3; 9 nucleotides match TRBD2. V trimming: 7 bases; J trimming: 0 bases; junction bases outside the gene matches: 11. The CDR3 runs to 17 residues. Germline V gene lookup returns CDR1 LNHDA and CDR2 SQIVND (reference sequence).

The rearrangement links TRBV20-1 to TRBJ1-1, with TRBD1 identical over 9 bases. V lost 3 bases to trimming and J lost 0 bases; unmatched junction nucleotides: 2. Germline CDR1 and CDR2: DFQATT and SNEGSKA (reference sequence). CDR3 size: 14 residues. In DNA, the CDR3 is TGCAGTGCTAGTGGGACAGGGCTGAACACTGAAGCTTTCTTT. Its protein product is CSASGTGLNTEAFF.

This clone was seen only a few times. The chain links TRBV4-1 to TRBJ1-2, with TRBD1 matching 7 bases. CDR3 size: 16 residues. V shed 4 bases and J 2 bases; nucleotides not matched to a gene: 10. CDR1 and CDR2 from the germline V gene are MGHRA and YSYEKL. The CDR3 protein is CASSPTGQAGNYGYTF. The DNA of the CDR3 is TGCGCCAGCAGCCCGACAGGACAGGCCGGAAACTATGGCTACACCTTC.